A selection of T cell receptor beta chains follows, all from one sample in a study of blood T cell repertoires in COVID-19. Only in-frame clones appear in the TCRdb table, and some are missing; sequencing was by immunoSEQ multiplex PCR. The table records more than 250,000 clones, around 83% of them present only once. Sample: PBMCs or T cells enriched from blood (not recorded which). The receptor set was obtained from a middle-aged man who had been exposed to COVID-19. The CDR3 runs from the conserved cysteine through the conserved F or W. D genes are given only for firm matches. Only some rows state a clone size, as once, few, many or a class for expanded clones.

j_gene	d_gene	v_gene	abundance	CDR3aa	CDR3nt
TRBJ2-3	NA	TRBV12-3/TRBV12-4	NA	CASSPSDTQYF	TGTGCCAGCAGTCCGTCAGATACGCAGTATTTT
TRBJ1-5	NA	TRBV19	NA	CASSPQTGNQPQHF	TGTGCCAGTAGTCCCCAGACCGGGAATCAGCCCCAGCATTTT
TRBJ1-1	NA	TRBV11-3	once	CASSLVEFTEAFF	TGTGCCAGCAGCCTAGTGGAGTTCACTGAAGCTTTCTTT
TRBJ1-1	NA	TRBV7-2	NA	CASSLESRGMNTEAFF	TGTGCCAGCAGCTTAGAGTCAAGGGGAATGAACACTGAAGCTTTCTTT
TRBJ2-1	TRBD2	TRBV5-1	once	CASRARLAGNEQFF	TGCGCCAGCAGAGCCAGACTAGCGGGCAATGAGCAGTTCTTC
TRBJ1-2	TRBD1	TRBV29-1	NA	CSVAEPQGAVYGYTF	TGCAGCGTGGCGGAACCACAGGGGGCGGTCTATGGCTACACCTTC
TRBJ2-3	NA	TRBV5-5	NA	CASSQAINTDTQYF	TGTGCCAGCAGCCAGGCCATTAACACAGATACGCAGTATTTT
TRBJ2-7	TRBD1	TRBV28	NA	CASRGQGRDYEQYF	TGTGCCAGCAGGGGACAGGGAAGGGACTACGAGCAGTACTTC
TRBJ1-1	NA	TRBV7-9	once	CASSLRAGVLNTEAFF	TGTGCCAGCAGCTTGCGGGCAGGGGTACTGAACACTGAAGCTTTCTTT
TRBJ2-7	NA	TRBV4-1	many	CASSQDFGQVGAYEQYF	TGCGCCAGCAGCCAAGATTTTGGTCAGGTGGGCGCGTACGAGCAGTACTTC
TRBJ2-7	TRBD2	TRBV3-1/TRBV3-2	NA	CASSQIAGGGIGQYF	TGTGCCAGCAGCCAAATAGCGGGTGGGGGGATTGGGCAGTACTTC
TRBJ1-1	NA	TRBV4-1	NA	CASSQGDWRVMNTEAFF	TGCGCCAGCAGCCAGGGCGACTGGAGGGTGATGAACACTGAAGCTTTCTTT
TRBJ1-1	TRBD1	TRBV2	NA	CASGRGRATEAFF	TGTGCCAGCGGCAGGGGGCGCGCCACTGAAGCTTTCTTT
TRBJ2-1	NA	TRBV5-1	many	CASSLNRDYNEQFF	TGCGCCAGCAGCTTAAACAGGGACTACAATGAGCAGTTCTTC
TRBJ1-2	TRBD1	TRBV5-4	NA	CASSLRDRVRYGYTF	TGTGCCAGCAGCTTACGGGACAGGGTTAGGTATGGCTACACCTTC
TRBJ2-2	NA	TRBV6-4	NA	CASQAEKNTGELFF	TGTGCCAGCCAAGCGGAAAAGAACACCGGGGAGCTGTTTTTT
TRBJ1-4	NA	TRBV7-8	NA	CASSVHRAEKLFF	TGTGCCAGCAGCGTTCACAGGGCTGAAAAACTGTTTTTT
TRBJ2-7	TRBD2	TRBV10-2	NA	CASKETSGTYEQYF	TGCGCCAGCAAGGAAACTAGCGGGACCTACGAGCAGTACTTC
TRBJ2-7	NA	TRBV27	NA	CASSLAPGLFYEQYF	TGTGCCAGCAGTTTAGCCCCGGGACTCTTCTACGAGCAGTACTTC
TRBJ2-5	TRBD1	TRBV13	NA	CASSLWDRAETQYF	TGTGCCAGCAGCTTATGGGACAGGGCGGAGACCCAGTACTTC
TRBJ2-7	NA	TRBV11-1	NA	CASSPPLRYYEQYF	TGTGCCAGCAGCCCCCCCCTCCGGTACTACGAGCAGTACTTC
TRBJ1-5	NA	TRBV18	NA	CASSPELVSGNQPQHF	TGTGCCAGCTCACCAGAGCTGGTGTCCGGCAATCAGCCCCAGCATTTT
TRBJ1-1	NA	TRBV4-1	NA	CASSPRGRPEAFF	TGCGCCAGCAGCCCGCGGGGACGTCCTGAAGCTTTCTTT